What follows are 10 T cell receptor beta chains derived from one specimen sequenced in a study of OX40 agonist ivuxolimab in advanced cancers. Clones were sequenced by immunoSEQ multiplex PCR, and TCRdb holds only the in-frame ones, with some missing. The profile covers about 73,000 clones, with about nine tenths appearing a single time and 0.4% to 0.65% taken by the ten largest. Sequencing was performed on CD4+ or CD8+ T cells sorted from blood, taken in a trial of the OX40 agonist ivuxolimab. These receptor sequences come from an adult with an advanced solid tumor such as melanoma, head and neck, liver or kidney cancer.

The chain recombines TRBV20-1 with TRBJ1-2, with TRBD1 matching 7 bases. Losses at the gene ends were 4 bases for V and 4 bases for J; bases not matched to a gene: 0. The CDR3 is 11 amino acids. CDR1 DFQATT and CDR2 SNEGSKA come from the germline V gene (reference sequence). CDR3 nucleotides: TGCAGTGCTACAGGGGGCTATGGCTACACCTTC. Translating gives CSATGGYGYTF.

This clone was found once. The chain joins TRBV30 to TRBJ1-5; D call uncertain. V lost 1 base and J 3 bases, leaving 7 bases between the germline ends. CDR1 and CDR2 from the germline V gene are GTSNPN and SVGIG (reference sequence). The CDR3 length is 13 residues. The CDR3 bases are TGTGCCTGGAGTGACGGACTCAATCAGCCCCAGCATTTT. Protein product: CAWSDGLNQPQHF.

The rearrangement links TRBV18 to TRBJ2-4; 11 nucleotides agree with TRBD1. The CDR3 loop spans 16 amino acids. Germline V CDR1 and CDR2: KGHSH, LQKENI. With V trimmed by 6 bases and J by 6 bases, 10 bases remained unmatched. The CDR3 loop is CASSSAGTGGGNIQYF. CDR3 sequence (DNA): TGTGCCAGCTCGTCCGCCGGGACAGGGGGGGGAAACATTCAGTACTTC.

The rearrangement uses TRBV27 and TRBJ1-2, with D tentatively TRBD1 (5 bases). CDR1 MNHEY and CDR2 SMNVEV come from the germline V gene (reference sequence). Trimming cost V 1 base and J 3 bases, with 15 bases left between them. The CDR3 is 16 amino acids. CDR3 amino acids: CASSLLFGAAHYGYTF. The DNA of the CDR3 is TGTGCCAGCAGTTTATTGTTTGGGGCAGCCCACTATGGCTACACCTTC.

V and J are TRBV19 and TRBJ1-2, with 8 bases lining up with TRBD1. CDR3 length: 17 residues. From germline, CDR1 is LNHDA and CDR2 SQIVND (reference sequence). V shed 6 bases and J 2 bases; nucleotides not matched to a gene: 14. The CDR3, as DNA: TGTGCCAGTAGAACACCACCCGGACAGGGAACCAACTATGGCTACACCTTC. Translating it yields CASRTPPGQGTNYGYTF.

There are a few counts of this clone. The chain has TRBV28 and TRBJ2-7, with 9 bases identical to TRBD1. The CDR3 extends over 14 amino acids. The germline gives CDR1 MDHEN, CDR2 SYDVKM. The V and J ends lost 7 bases and 1 base, in that order; junction bases with no gene match: 5. Written as DNA, the CDR3 is TGTGCCAGCATCCGGGACAGGGTTTCCTACGAGCAGTACTTC. The encoded protein is CASIRDRVSYEQYF.

V and J are TRBV18 and TRBJ1-2, with D hard to call. The germline V gene encodes CDR1 KGHSH and CDR2 LQKENI. The CDR3 runs 15 residues. Trimming pared 5 bases from V and 7 bases from J, leaving 20 bases between. The CDR3 region is CASSSTNTRVGGYTF. CDR3 coding DNA: TGTGCCAGCTCATCGACAAATACAAGGGTCGGTGGCTACACCTTC.

The rearrangement uses TRBV6-5 and TRBJ2-2; TRBD2 aligns across 10 bases. Trimming took 4 bases from V and 6 from J; bases not matched to a gene: 5. CDR1 and CDR2 (germline): MNHEY, SVGAGI. The CDR3 contains 15 residues. The CDR3 spells CASSSIAGGSGELFF. The CDR3 DNA is TGTGCCAGCAGTTCTATAGCGGGAGGCTCCGGGGAGCTGTTTTTT.

The chain is built from TRBV7-3 and TRBJ2-5; 7 bases are a match to TRBD2. The germline V gene encodes CDR1 SGHTA and CDR2 FQGTGA. CDR3 length: 14 amino acids. The trim removed 1 base at V and 5 bases at J, leaving 4 bases unmatched. The CDR3 sequence is CASSLMGGSETQYF. DNA of the CDR3: TGTGCCAGCAGCTTAATGGGGGGGAGCGAGACCCAGTACTTC.

The chain is built from TRBV11-1 and TRBJ2-7; D gene ambiguous. V was trimmed by 10 bases and J by 5 bases, leaving 18 bases between them. CDR3 size: 13 residues. Germline V gene lookup returns CDR1 SGHAT and CDR2 FQDESV (reference sequence). CDR3 region: CATQRTAFDEQYF. The DNA of the CDR3 is TGTGCCACCCAGAGAACAGCTTTTGACGAGCAGTACTTC. Full variable domain (rest looked up from reference TRBV11-1 and TRBJ2-7): EAEVAQSPRYKITEKSQAVAFWCDPISGHATLYWYRQILGQGPELLVQFQDESVVDDSQLPKDRFSAERLKGVDSTLKIQPAELGDSAMYLCATQRTAFDEQYFGPGTRLTVT.